Listed below are T cell receptor beta chains from one sample, sequenced in a study of cytotoxic CD8 clonotypes in ibrutinib-treated CLL. Libraries were prepared by immunoSEQ multiplex PCR; TCRdb keeps only in-frame clonotypes and omits some of them. Among about 140,000 clones, 75% to 85% were seen once, and the ten largest hold 7.6%. The source material was PBMCs, sampled after 36 months of ibrutinib treatment. Receptors were obtained from a human donor with chronic lymphocytic leukemia. The CDR3 runs from the conserved cysteine through the conserved F or W.

>TRBJ1-5|TRBV29-1|14
CSVAGGGGNQPQHF
>TRBJ2-7|TRBV5-1|19
CASSLWGLASGPSFNEQYF
>TRBJ1-1|TRBV25-1|14
CASTTMEGVTEAFF
>TRBJ2-7|TRBV9|17
CASSVDLGSGRSYEQYF
>TRBJ1-2|TRBV13|13
CASSGWTGLGYTF
>TRBJ1-1|TRBV7-9|12
CASSALNTEAFF
>TRBJ2-3|TRBV20-1|11
CSASVTDTQYF
>TRBJ2-2|TRBV11-2|15
CASSTTHSQGRELFF
>TRBJ2-2|TRBV10-1|14
CASSENRNTGELFF
>TRBJ1-2|TRBV6-5|13
CASSWTGKAGYTF
>TRBJ1-1|TRBV7-6|15
CASSPRLSSRTEAFF
>TRBJ2-2|TRBV19|15
CASHSGRADPGELFF
>TRBJ2-2|TRBV5-1|13
CASSPPGPGELFF
>TRBJ2-7|TRBV10-3|14
CAIRVAGGSYEQYF
>TRBJ1-2|TRBV6-4|14
CASRPRGNAYGYTF
>TRBJ2-7|TRBV10-3|12
CAITETGDRQYF
>TRBJ2-6|TRBV19|16
CASSFHRGPGANVLTF
>TRBJ1-4|TRBV5-1|13
CASSSRGDLKLFF
>TRBJ1-2|TRBV7-9|12
CASAVRNVGYTF
>TRBJ1-4|TRBV30|13
CAWSLGGVEKLFF
>TRBJ1-5|TRBV5-1|15
CASSLGGMGNQPQHF
>TRBJ2-7|TRBV27|17
CASSTFRWADRQYEQYF
>TRBJ1-4|TRBV5-1|14
CASSLGRAGEKLFF
>TRBJ2-4|TRBV30|12
CAWADSKNIQYF
>TRBJ1-3|TRBV5-1|15
CASSSVGSSGNTIYF
>TRBJ2-1|TRBV9|14
CASSGTTGRNEQFF
>TRBJ2-3|TRBV5-6|17
CASSLPASSGSPDTQYF
>TRBJ2-3|TRBV18|11
CASSQVDTQYF
>TRBJ2-7|TRBV19|15
CASSALLEGRYEQYF
>TRBJ1-1|TRBV7-9|12
CASSRGGSEAFF